This T cell receptor (beta chain) derives from a study of blood T cell repertoires in COVID-19. Study context: The samples span acute and convalescent COVID-19 from the United States, Italy and Spain.

Original handling: Researchers report that nucleated cell counts were estimated from reference gene primer amplification. Data came from immunoSEQ multiplex PCR; TCRdb stores just in-frame clones and leaves some out. The DNA gave D and trimming, while V, J and clone size come from that table. Of fewer than 200,000 clones in the sample, 70% to 85% are singletons; the top ten hold over 20%. Germline V gene lookup returns CDR1 SNHLY and CDR2 FYNNEI. There are 17 residues in the CDR3. The J gene is TRBJ2-1, the V gene TRBV2; D may match TRBD1 or TRBD2 (10 bases each). The sequenced sample consisted of peripheral blood. The receptor's source is an elderly woman with acute or convalescent COVID-19. In DNA form, the CDR3 reads TGTACCCGACAGGGGGCGTTAGAGCGGGAGGGTACGGATGAGCAGTTCTTC. Protein product: CTRQGALEREGTDEQFF. Drawing the rest from reference TRBV2 and TRBJ2-1, the complete variable domain is EPEVTQTPSHQVTQMGQEVILRCVPISNHLYFYWYRQILGQKVEFLVSFYNNEISEKSEIFDDQFSVERPDGSNFTLKIRSTKLEDSAMYFCTRQGALEREGTDEQFFGPGTRLTVL.